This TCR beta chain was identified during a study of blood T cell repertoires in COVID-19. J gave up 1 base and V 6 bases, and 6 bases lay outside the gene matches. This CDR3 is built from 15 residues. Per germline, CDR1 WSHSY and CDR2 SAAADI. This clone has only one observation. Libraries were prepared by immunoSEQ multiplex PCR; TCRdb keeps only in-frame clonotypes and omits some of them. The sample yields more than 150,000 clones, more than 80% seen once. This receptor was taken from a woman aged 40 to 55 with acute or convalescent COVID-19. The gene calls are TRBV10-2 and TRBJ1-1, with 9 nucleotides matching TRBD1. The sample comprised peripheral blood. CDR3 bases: TGCGCCAGCAGGAGGGACAGGGTAGCGAACACTGAAGCTTTCTTT. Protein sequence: CASRRDRVANTEAFF.